One and the same sample provided the 20 T cell receptor beta chains below, sequenced in a study of cytomegalovirus exposure and HLA in healthy donors. 13 Jbeta primers and 60 Vbeta primers were used for the PCR. Some clones are missing from TCRdb's copy, which holds only in-frame ones; the method was immunoSEQ multiplex PCR. The profile shows more than 45,000 clones, under 75% of them singletons. Source material: PBMCs. These receptor sequences come from a man under 40 in good health and CMV-seronegative.

The rearrangement joins TRBV7-9 to TRBJ2-1; D might be TRBD2 (5 bases). Per the germline V gene, CDR1 is SEHNR and CDR2 is FQNEAQ (reference sequence). V lost 6 bases and J 10 bases, leaving 25 bases between the germline ends. This CDR3 has 16 residues. CDR3 residues: CASRLLTRSRSNEQFF. The DNA of the CDR3 is TGTGCCAGCAGGTTACTCACTAGAAGTCGGTCCAACGAGCAGTTCTTC.

The chain has TRBV10-2 and TRBJ2-5, with 7 positions matching TRBD2. The CDR3 covers 14 residues. V gave up 3 bases and J gave up 4 bases; unmatched junction bases: 5. Germline V gene sequence: CDR1 WSHSY, CDR2 SAAADI. The CDR3 sequence: CASSERGRAETQYF. As DNA, the CDR3 is TGCGCCAGCAGTGAACGAGGGAGGGCAGAGACCCAGTACTTC.

The chain links TRBV15 to TRBJ2-3; 13 nucleotides match TRBD2. Germline trimming cut 5 bases from V and 5 bases from J; bases unmatched to any gene: 7. The CDR3 consists of 16 residues. From germline, CDR1 is LNHNV and CDR2 YYDKDF (reference sequence). This chain's CDR3 is CATSGGTSGILDTQYF. In DNA form, the CDR3 reads TGTGCCACCAGCGGAGGGACTAGCGGGATACTAGATACGCAGTATTTT.

The chain joins TRBV14 to TRBJ2-3; D possibly corresponds to TRBD2 (6 bases). The CDR3 is 15 residues long. Trimming shortened V by 2 bases and J by 1 base, and 10 bases separated the two germline ends. CDR1 SGHDN and CDR2 FVKESK come from the germline V gene. The CDR3 bases are TGTGCCAGCAGCCAAATAAGCGGGCGCACAGATACGCAGTATTTT. It encodes CASSQISGRTDTQYF.

J is TRBJ2-2 and V is TRBV14, with 7 positions matching TRBD1. V gave up 2 bases and J gave up 0 bases; unmatched junction bases: 18. CDR1 is SGHDN and CDR2 is FVKESK in the germline V gene. CDR3 length: 21 amino acids. The CDR3, as DNA: TGTGCCAGCAGCCAACAAAATAACAGGGGACAGTATTCTTCGAACACCGGGGAGCTGTTTTTT. As protein: CASSQQNNRGQYSSNTGELFF. The full variable domain, completed using reference TRBV14 and TRBJ2-2, is EAGVTQFPSHSVIEKGQTVTLRCDPISGHDNLYWYRRVMGKEIKFLLHFVKESKQDESGMPNNRFLAERTGGTYSTLKVQPAELEDSGVYFCASSQQNNRGQYSSNTGELFFGEGSRLTVL.

The chain uses TRBV5-1 and TRBJ2-3; D perhaps matches TRBD2 (5 bases). The CDR3 extends over 14 amino acids. The V end lost 5 bases, the J end lost 6 bases, and 16 bases lay between the germline ends. CDR1 and CDR2 (germline): SGHRS, YFSETQ. CDR3 sequence reads: CASRSQTITDTQYF. As DNA, the CDR3 is TGCGCCAGCAGGAGTCAGACTATCACGGATACGCAGTATTTT. Together with reference TRBV5-1 and TRBJ2-3, the CDR3 gives the full variable domain: KAGVTQTPRYLIKTRGQQVTLSCSPISGHRSVSWYQQTPGQGLQFLFEYFSETQRNKGNFPGRFSGRQFSNSRSEMNVSTLELGDSALYLCASRSQTITDTQYFGPGTRLTVL.

The chain joins TRBV7-9 to TRBJ2-7; 9 nucleotides line up with TRBD2. CDR3 length: 15 amino acids. The germline CDR1 and CDR2 sequences are SEHNR and FQNEAQ (reference sequence). Trimming took 0 bases from V and 1 from J; bases not matched to a gene: 1. The CDR3 DNA reads TGTGCCAGCAGCTTAGCTCTAGCGGGATCCTACGAGCAGTACTTC. Residues: CASSLALAGSYEQYF.

The chain is built from TRBV6-1 and TRBJ2-3, with 8 bases matching TRBD1. The CDR3 loop spans 13 amino acids. V trimming: 4 bases; J trimming: 5 bases; junction bases outside the gene matches: 2. The germline gives CDR1 MNHNS, CDR2 SASEGT. For the CDR3, the DNA is TGTGCCAGCAGTGTACAGGGGGGAGATACGCAGTATTTT. This sequence encodes CASSVQGGDTQYF.

The CDR3 bases are TGCAGCGTTGCCCAGGGGTTGTTGGGAAATCAGCCCCAGCATTTT. This codes for CSVAQGLLGNQPQHF. This chain links TRBV29-1 with TRBJ1-5; tentatively, D is TRBD1 (6 bases). V lost 4 bases and J 4 bases, leaving 17 bases between the germline ends. From germline, CDR1 is SQVTM and CDR2 ANQGSEA. This CDR3 region has 15 residues.

The CDR3 reads CASSLEGGYTF. For the CDR3, the DNA is TGCGCCAGCAGCTTGGAGGGGGGCTACACCTTC. The rearrangement joins TRBV5-1 to TRBJ1-2; D is possibly TRBD1 (5 bases). The CDR3 consists of 11 residues. Germline V gives CDR1 SGHRS, CDR2 YFSETQ. The ends were cut back, 0 bases at V and 8 bases at J, with 5 bases in the middle.

CDR3 coding DNA: TGTGCCAGCAGTGCCCGGGAACAGGGGGTGAGGAGAAACTACGAGCAGTACTTC. The encoded protein is CASSAREQGVRRNYEQYF. J is TRBJ2-7 and V is TRBV27; 8 bases align to TRBD1. V shed 5 bases, J shed 3 bases, and the junction held 18 bases outside the gene matches. The CDR3 consists of 18 residues. The V gene's germline CDR1 is MNHEY and CDR2 SMNVEV (reference sequence).

The J gene is TRBJ2-7, the V gene TRBV6-5; 7 bases are shared with TRBD1. Germline V gene data show CDR1 as MNHEY and CDR2 as SVGAGI. This CDR3 is 15 amino acids long. Unmatched junction bases numbered 6, after V lost 2 bases and J lost 2 bases. In DNA form, the CDR3 reads TGTGCCAGCAGTTACGGAGGACAGGCCACCTACGAGCAGTACTTC. It is translated as CASSYGGQATYEQYF.

This clone came up a few times. The chain couples TRBV6-5 to TRBJ2-1; D uncertain. V lost 7 bases and J 6 bases, leaving 7 bases between the germline ends. CDR1 and CDR2 (germline): MNHEY, SVGAGI. The CDR3 consists of 11 residues. The CDR3, as DNA: TGTGCCAGCATCGGTGGCAATGAGCAGTTCTTC. Translating gives CASIGGNEQFF.

The rearrangement uses TRBV30 and TRBJ1-5; 9 bases line up with TRBD1. The CDR3 is 13 amino acids. Germline-derived CDR1 and CDR2 are GTSNPN and SVGIG (reference sequence). J was trimmed by 6 bases and V by 5 bases; bases with no gene match: 5. Written as DNA, the CDR3 is TGTGCCTGGGCCGGGACAGGGCTTCAGCCCCAGCATTTT. Translation: CAWAGTGLQPQHF.

V usage is TRBV27 and J usage is TRBJ2-7; 11 nucleotides agree with TRBD1. CDR1 MNHEY and CDR2 SMNVEV come from the germline V gene (reference sequence). The CDR3 length is 14 residues. With 6 bases clipped from V and 3 bases from J, the junction kept 4 bases outside the gene matches. The CDR3 DNA is TGTGCCAGCAGACGGACAGGGGGCAACTACGAGCAGTACTTC. Translation gives CASRRTGGNYEQYF.

This chain uses TRBV18 with TRBJ1-2; 8 bases line up with TRBD1. This CDR3 has 13 residues. Per the germline V gene, CDR1 is KGHSH and CDR2 is LQKENI. V lost 4 bases and J lost 6; bases outside the gene matches: 4. The CDR3 sequence: CASSRDRMDGYTF. In nucleotides, the CDR3 is TGTGCCAGCTCACGGGACAGGATGGATGGCTACACCTTC.

This rearrangement joins TRBV7-2 to TRBJ2-3; D is possibly TRBD2 (5 bases). Trimming shortened V by 1 base and J by 2 bases, and 10 bases separated the two germline ends. Germline CDR1 SGHTA, CDR2 FQGNSA. This CDR3 spans 15 amino acids. In nucleotides, the CDR3 is TGTGCCAGCAGCTTAGACGGGATGAACACAGATACGCAGTATTTT. Its protein is CASSLDGMNTDTQYF.

J is TRBJ1-2 and V is TRBV29-1, with TRBD1 matching over 7 bases. In germline, CDR1 is SQVTM, CDR2 ANQGSEA. The CDR3 consists of 15 residues. V trimming: 7 bases; J trimming: 2 bases; junction bases outside the gene matches: 13. In DNA, the CDR3 is TGCAGCGCTAAAACCGACAGGGCAAGAAACTATGGCTACACCTTC. It translates to CSAKTDRARNYGYTF. Full variable domain (missing parts from reference TRBV29-1 and TRBJ1-2): SAVISQKPSRDICQRGTSLTIQCQVDSQVTMMFWYRQQPGQSLTLIATANQGSEATYESGFVIDKFPISRPNLTFSTLTVSNMSPEDSSIYLCSAKTDRARNYGYTFGSGTRLTVV.

The chain joins TRBV27 to TRBJ2-7; TRBD1 matches 7 bases. The V gene end was trimmed by 6 bases and the J gene end by 0 bases; junction bases not matched to a gene: 5. There are 14 residues in the CDR3. The germline V gene has CDR1 MNHEY and CDR2 SMNVEV (reference sequence). CDR3 sequence reads: CASRWDSSSYEQYF. The CDR3 bases are TGTGCCAGCAGATGGGACAGCAGCTCCTACGAGCAGTACTTC.

The rearrangement joins TRBV9 to TRBJ2-3, with TRBD2 matching over 9 bases. Germline trimming cut 0 bases from V and 6 bases from J; bases unmatched to any gene: 11. The CDR3 extends over 17 amino acids. Per germline, CDR1 SGDLS and CDR2 YYNGEE. CDR3 amino acids: CASSVDLAGGPADTQYF. As DNA, the CDR3 is TGTGCCAGCAGCGTAGATTTGGCGGGAGGGCCGGCTGATACGCAGTATTTT.